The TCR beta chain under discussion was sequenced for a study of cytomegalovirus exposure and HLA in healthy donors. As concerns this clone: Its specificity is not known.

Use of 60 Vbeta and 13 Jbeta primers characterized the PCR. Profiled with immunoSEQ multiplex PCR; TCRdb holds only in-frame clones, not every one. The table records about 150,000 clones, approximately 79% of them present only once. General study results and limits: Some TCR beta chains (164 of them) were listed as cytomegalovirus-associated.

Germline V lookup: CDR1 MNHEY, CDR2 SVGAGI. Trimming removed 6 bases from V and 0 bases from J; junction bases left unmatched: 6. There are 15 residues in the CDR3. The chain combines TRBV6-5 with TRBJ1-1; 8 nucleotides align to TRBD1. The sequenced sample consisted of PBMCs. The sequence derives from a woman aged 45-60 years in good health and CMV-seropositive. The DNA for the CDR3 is TGTGCCAGCAGCAGACAGGGGAAAATGAACACTGAAGCTTTCTTT. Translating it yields CASSRQGKMNTEAFF.